The 14 T cell receptor beta chains reported below all come from one sample, sequenced in a study of T cell repertoires in cytomegalovirus infection. TCRdb re-analysed the reads in MiXCR, keeping a single row per CDR3 protein. The table has around 320,000 distinct CDR3 sequences, 8% to 9.5% seen once; the top ten hold 3.5% to 4.5%. Material for sequencing was PBMCs. The receptors shown here come from a human donor in good health (CMV status not recorded). Some clones in this sample may be carry-over from other donors' samples.

V and J are TRBV29-1 and TRBJ1-6, with TRBD1 identical over 8 bases. Germline V gives CDR1 SQVTM, CDR2 ANQGSEA. This CDR3 has 12 residues. Trimming removed 7 bases from V and 14 bases from J; junction bases left unmatched: 10. The CDR3 spells CSAQQGQGTLHF. Written as DNA, the CDR3 is TGCAGCGCCCAACAAGGACAGGGAACCCTCCACTTT. Full variable domain (outside the CDR3, taken from reference TRBV29-1 and TRBJ1-6): SAVISQKPSRDICQRGTSLTIQCQVDSQVTMMFWYRQQPGQSLTLIATANQGSEATYESGFVIDKFPISRPNLTFSTLTVSNMSPEDSSIYLCSAQQGQGTLHFGNGTRLTVT.

This rearrangement joins TRBV4-3 to TRBJ1-1, with D perhaps matching TRBD1 (5 bases). V was shortened by 0 bases and J by 1 base, with 15 bases between the two germline ends. The length of the CDR3 is 17 residues. Germline-derived CDR1 and CDR2 are LGHNA and YSLEER. The chain's CDR3 is CASSQDLGGGPNTEAFF. The CDR3 DNA reads TGCGCCAGCAGCCAAGATCTGGGGGGGGGACCGAACACTGAAGCTTTCTTT.

The sample holds many counts of this clonotype. This chain links TRBV7-2 with TRBJ1-5; 10 nucleotides align to TRBD1. CDR1 is SGHTA and CDR2 is FQGNSA in the germline V gene. The V and J ends lost 5 bases and 1 base, in that order; junction bases with no gene match: 8. There are 17 residues in the CDR3. The chain's CDR3 is CASSPGQGEGSNQPQHF. DNA of the CDR3: TGTGCCAGCAGCCCCGGACAGGGGGAGGGAAGCAATCAGCCCCAGCATTTT.

The chain links TRBV19 to TRBJ2-6; 10 nucleotides agree with TRBD1. This CDR3 is built from 18 residues. V lost 5 bases and J lost 0; bases outside the gene matches: 7. Germline CDR1 and CDR2: LNHDA and SQIVND (reference sequence). The CDR3 DNA sequence: TGTGCCAGTAGTTCCAGGACAGGGGGTAACTCTGGGGCCAACGTCCTGACTTTC. Translation: CASSSRTGGNSGANVLTF.

This clonotype was seen repeatedly, ten times or more. The V gene is TRBV7-2, the J gene TRBJ2-1; possible D gene TRBD1, 6 bases. V lost 7 bases and J lost 4, with 14 bases in between. CDR1 is SGHTA and CDR2 is FQGNSA in the germline V gene. The CDR3 loop spans 14 amino acids. CDR3 in amino acids: CASIRVDSYNEQFF. The CDR3 DNA reads TGTGCCAGCATTCGGGTGGACAGTTACAATGAGCAGTTCTTC.

As for this clonotype: A much larger clonotype is one base distant, so this may be a read error. The chain carries TRBV7-2 and TRBJ2-3; unclear D gene. V gave up 1 base and J gave up 3 bases, with 11 bases separating them. This CDR3 region has 15 residues. CDR1 SGHTA and CDR2 FQGNSA come from the germline V gene. CDR3 region: CASSLGARITDTQYF. The CDR3 bases are TGTGCCAGCAGCTTAGGTGCTAGAATTACAGATACGCAGTATTTT.

In its sample, this clonotype was seen many times. V usage is TRBV4-3 and J usage is TRBJ2-1, with TRBD1 matching 7 bases. This CDR3 is 15 amino acids long. Germline V gene lookup returns CDR1 LGHNA and CDR2 YSLEER. V was pared by 8 bases and J by 0 bases, with 7 bases of the junction left unmatched. As DNA, the CDR3 is TGCGCCAGCTCCATCCGGGACAGCTCCTACAATGAGCAGTTCTTC. It codes for CASSIRDSSYNEQFF.

This clonotype turned up a few times. The rearrangement links TRBV29-1 to TRBJ1-2, with D maybe TRBD1 (5 bases). The CDR3 covers 14 residues. The V gene lost 3 bases and the J gene lost 4 bases, with 15 bases spanning the gap. Germline V gene data show CDR1 as SQVTM and CDR2 as ANQGSEA. The CDR3 DNA is TGCAGCGTTGATCCCGCCGACAGCTCCTATGGCTACACCTTC. Its translation is CSVDPADSSYGYTF.

This clonotype was counted at least ten times. V is TRBV7-2 and J is TRBJ1-4, with D possibly TRBD1 on 5 matching bases. In germline, CDR1 is SGHTA, CDR2 FQGNSA. Between the trimmed V and J ends, which lost 1 base and 7 bases, there was a span of 10 bases. The CDR3 consists of 14 residues. CDR3 in amino acids: CASSLGGGGEKLFF. The DNA of the CDR3 is TGTGCCAGCAGCTTAGGGGGCGGGGGTGAAAAACTGTTTTTT.

A few counts support this clonotype. V gene TRBV2 combines with J gene TRBJ2-4; 7 bases map to TRBD2. Germline assignment: CDR1 SNHLY and CDR2 FYNNEI. The ends lost 8 bases at V and 1 base at J; junction bases unmatched: 8. The CDR3 spans 15 residues. The CDR3 sequence: CASGRDPTAKNIQYF. The DNA for the CDR3 is TGTGCCAGCGGGAGGGACCCGACCGCCAAAAACATTCAGTACTTC.

The chain combines TRBV28 with TRBJ1-2, with 11 bases that match TRBD1. CDR1 and CDR2 from the germline V gene are MDHEN and SYDVKM. The CDR3 extends over 15 amino acids. After removal of 2 bases from V and 8 bases from J, the junction contained 7 bases not matched to a gene. The CDR3 sequence is CASSLAGQGARGYTF. The CDR3 bases are TGTGCCAGCAGTTTAGCAGGACAGGGGGCGCGAGGCTACACCTTC.

There are many counts of this clonotype. The chain joins TRBV7-2 to TRBJ2-2, with D hard to call. The V gene lost 5 bases and the J gene lost 5 bases, with 15 bases spanning the gap. This CDR3 is built from 15 residues. The germline gives CDR1 SGHTA, CDR2 FQGNSA. The CDR3 DNA follows: TGTGCCAGCAGCCTTAGGGTCGCACGGACCGGGGAGCTGTTTTTT. This translates into CASSLRVARTGELFF.

This clonotype showed up just a few times. The chain couples TRBV20-1 to TRBJ1-1; D not certain. Germline V gene data show CDR1 as DFQATT and CDR2 as SNEGSKA (reference sequence). The V gene lost 6 bases and the J gene lost 2 bases, with 10 bases spanning the gap. The CDR3 consists of 12 residues. The DNA of the CDR3 is TGCAGTGCCGTACAGACAAACACTGAAGCTTTCTTT. Encoded protein: CSAVQTNTEAFF.

In this sample, this clonotype turned up many times. The V gene is TRBV20-1, the J gene TRBJ2-7, with 8 bases that match TRBD2. Trimming removed 1 base from V and 3 bases from J; junction bases left unmatched: 14. The CDR3 contains 17 residues. Germline CDR1 and CDR2: DFQATT and SNEGSKA (reference sequence). Here the CDR3 DNA reads TGCAGTGCTAGAGGCCTTACTAGCGGCTACCTAAACTACGAGCAGTACTTC. This sequence encodes CSARGLTSGYLNYEQYF.